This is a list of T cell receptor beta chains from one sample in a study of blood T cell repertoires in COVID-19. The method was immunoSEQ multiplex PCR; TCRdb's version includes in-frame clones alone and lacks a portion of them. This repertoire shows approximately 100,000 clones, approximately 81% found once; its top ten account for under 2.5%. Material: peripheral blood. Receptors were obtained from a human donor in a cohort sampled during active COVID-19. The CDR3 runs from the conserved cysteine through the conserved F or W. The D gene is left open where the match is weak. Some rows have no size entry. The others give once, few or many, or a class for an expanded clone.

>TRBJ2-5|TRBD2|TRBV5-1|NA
TGCGCCAGCAGCCCTCTAGTAGCGGGGGGAGGGACCCAGTACTTC
CASSPLVAGGGTQYF
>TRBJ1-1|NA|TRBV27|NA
TGTGCCAGCAGGATAGGGAGGAACACTGAAGCTTTCTTT
CASRIGRNTEAFF
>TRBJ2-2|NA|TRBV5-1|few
TGCGCCAGCTACGACACAGGGTGGTCCGGGGAGCTGTTTTTT
CASYDTGWSGELFF
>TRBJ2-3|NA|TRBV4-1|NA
TGCGCCAGCAGTCCCCCGGACAGGGAGGGAGATACGCAGTATTTT
CASSPPDREGDTQYF
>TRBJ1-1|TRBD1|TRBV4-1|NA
TGCGCCAGCAGCCAAACAGGGGGCAGGACTGAAGCTTTCTTT
CASSQTGGRTEAFF
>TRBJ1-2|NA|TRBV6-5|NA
TGTGCCAGCAGTTACGGGGCAGCCGAGGGCTACACCTTC
CASSYGAAEGYTF
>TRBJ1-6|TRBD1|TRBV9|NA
TGTGCCAGCAGCGTAGTGGGACAGAATTCACCCCTCCACTTT
CASSVVGQNSPLHF
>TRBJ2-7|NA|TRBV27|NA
TGTGCCAGCAGTCAGGCCTTATCCCTCGAGCAGTACTTC
CASSQALSLEQYF
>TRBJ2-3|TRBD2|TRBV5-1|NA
TGCGCCAGCAGGGGACTAGCGGGATACACAGATACGCAGTATTTT
CASRGLAGYTDTQYF
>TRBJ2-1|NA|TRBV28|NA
TGTGCCAGCAGGGTCGGCGGGGCGCGCAATGAGCAGTTCTTC
CASRVGGARNEQFF
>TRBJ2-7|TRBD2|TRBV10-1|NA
TGCGCCAGCAGTGAGTCGACGCTGGGGCGAAAAACTAGCGGAGGGGCACTCTCCTACGAGCAGTACTTC
CASSESTLGRKTSGGALSYEQYF
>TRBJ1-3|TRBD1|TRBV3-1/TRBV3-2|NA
TGTGCCAGCAGCCTCGGACAGGGAGACTCTGGAAACACCATATATTTT
CASSLGQGDSGNTIYF
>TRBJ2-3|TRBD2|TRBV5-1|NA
TGCGCCAGCAGCTTGGTAGTATATGGGACTAGCGGGGGCCAATCGTATTTT
CASSLVVYGTSGGQSYF
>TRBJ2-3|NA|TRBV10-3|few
TGTGCCATCAGTGCGAGGGCACCTAGTACAGATACGCAGTATTTT
CAISARAPSTDTQYF
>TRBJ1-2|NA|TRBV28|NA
TGTGCCAGCAGTGGTGCCGCCGCTGGGCATTACTATGGCTACACCTTC
CASSGAAAGHYYGYTF
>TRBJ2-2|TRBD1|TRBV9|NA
TGTGCCAGCAGCGTAGCTAACGAACAGGGGGCCGGGGAGCTGTTTTTT
CASSVANEQGAGELFF
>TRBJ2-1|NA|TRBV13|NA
TGTGCCAGCAGCAGAACAAGTGTTGAGCAGTTCTTC
CASSRTSVEQFF
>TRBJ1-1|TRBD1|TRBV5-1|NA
TGCGCCAGCAGCGCAGGACAGGGAACGGAATTAGCTGAAGCTTTCTTT
CASSAGQGTELAEAFF
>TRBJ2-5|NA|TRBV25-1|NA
TGTGCCAGCAGTGAATTCAGGGGATCAGAGACCCAGTACTTC
CASSEFRGSETQYF
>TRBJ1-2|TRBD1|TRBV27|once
TGTGCCACATCCCCCCCAAACAGGGGAATCGGAGAAGGCTACACCTTC
CATSPPNRGIGEGYTF
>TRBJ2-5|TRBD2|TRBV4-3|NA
TGCGCCAGCAGCCAAGCTGGGGCGCGGGGGGTTCCGGAGACCCAGTACTTC
CASSQAGARGVPETQYF
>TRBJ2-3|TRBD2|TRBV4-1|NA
TGCGCCAGCAGCCAAAGGACTAGCGGGGCCTACACAGATACGCAGTATTTT
CASSQRTSGAYTDTQYF
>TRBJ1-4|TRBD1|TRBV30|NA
TGTGCCTCGTCGGGGACAGGAGGGTACGGAGGGACTGAAAAACTGTTTTTT
CASSGTGGYGGTEKLFF
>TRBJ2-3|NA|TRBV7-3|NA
TGTGCCAGCAGCTTAAGGCAATCCCCAGATACGCAGTATTTT
CASSLRQSPDTQYF
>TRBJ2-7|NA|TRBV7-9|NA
TGTGCCAGCACCTCCCCAGGACTCCACTACGAGCAGTACTTC
CASTSPGLHYEQYF
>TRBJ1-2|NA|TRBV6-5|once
TGTGCCAGCAGTTACTCAGAGGGCCACTATGGCTACACCTTC
CASSYSEGHYGYTF
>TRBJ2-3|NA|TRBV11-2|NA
TGTGCCAGCAGCTTAGGGTCGACTAGCACAGATACGCAGTATTTT
CASSLGSTSTDTQYF
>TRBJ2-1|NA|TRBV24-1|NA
TGTGCCACCAGTGAGGGGCCAGCCAGGCAGTTCTTC
CATSEGPARQFF
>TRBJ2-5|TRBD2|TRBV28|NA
TGTGCCAGCAGGCTTGGGACTAGCGGGGTCCGGGAGACCCAGTACTTC
CASRLGTSGVRETQYF
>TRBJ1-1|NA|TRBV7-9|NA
TGTGCCAGCAGCTTTGAGCCGAGGGTTCGGGAGTTGAACACTGAAGCTTTCTTT
CASSFEPRVRELNTEAFF
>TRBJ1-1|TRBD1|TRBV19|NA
TGTGCCAGTACCGCGACAGGGGGAGCTGAAGCTTTCTTT
CASTATGGAEAFF
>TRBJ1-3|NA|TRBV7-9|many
TGTGCCAGCAGCATACCAGGGGGAAACACCATATATTTT
CASSIPGGNTIYF
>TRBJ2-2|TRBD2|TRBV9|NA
TGTGCCAGCAGCATCCGACTAGCGGGAGAATCTAACACCGGGGAGCTGTTTTTT
CASSIRLAGESNTGELFF
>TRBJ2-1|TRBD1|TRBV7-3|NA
TGTGCCAGCAGCCCCCCCGGGACAGGGCTAGGCGGTGAGCAGTTCTTC
CASSPPGTGLGGEQFF
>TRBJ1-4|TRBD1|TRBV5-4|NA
TGTGCCAGCAGCTTGATCGGGACAGATGAAAAACTGTTTTTT
CASSLIGTDEKLFF
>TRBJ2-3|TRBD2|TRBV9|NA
TGTGCCAGCAGCCCAACAGTCGCGGGAGCAGATACGCAGTATTTT
CASSPTVAGADTQYF
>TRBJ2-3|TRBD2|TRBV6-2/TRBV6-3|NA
TGTGCCAGCAGTTACGTCCCCCCTAGCGGGGGGGCTTTGGCAGATACGCAGTATTTT
CASSYVPPSGGALADTQYF
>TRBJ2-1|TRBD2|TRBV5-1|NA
TGCGCCAGCAGCTTGACTAGCGCCCCGAGCTCCTACAATGAGCAGTTCTTC
CASSLTSAPSSYNEQFF
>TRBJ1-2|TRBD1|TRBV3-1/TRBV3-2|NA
TGTGCCAGCAGCCGATCTCAGGGGGCCGGGGGCTACACCTTC
CASSRSQGAGGYTF
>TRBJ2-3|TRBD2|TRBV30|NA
TGTGCCTGGACTAGCGGTGCAGATACGCAGTATTTT
CAWTSGADTQYF
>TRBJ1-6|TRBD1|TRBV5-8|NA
TGTGCCAGCAGCCAGAGAGGACAGGGAAATTCACCCCTCCACTTT
CASSQRGQGNSPLHF
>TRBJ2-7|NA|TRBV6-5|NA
TGTGCCAGCAGTATGCCACCAGAAACCTACGAGCAGTACTTC
CASSMPPETYEQYF
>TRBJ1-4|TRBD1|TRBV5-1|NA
TGCGCCAGCAGTCTGGACAGGGGGCGCGAAAAACTGTTTTTT
CASSLDRGREKLFF
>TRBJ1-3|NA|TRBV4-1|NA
TGCGCCAGCAGCCAAGGGTACACATTCTCTGGAAACACCATATATTTT
CASSQGYTFSGNTIYF
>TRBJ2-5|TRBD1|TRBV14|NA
TGTGCCAGCAGCCGACAGGGATCGGGGACCCAGTACTTC
CASSRQGSGTQYF